This T cell receptor (beta chain) was captured by sequencing in a study of T-cell reconstitution after alpha-beta-depleted transplantation in children. Study-wide results and caveats: There were reportedly several hundred expanded graft clones from which alpha-beta T cells came about two months after transplant. Recipient T cells and thymic progenitors that survived gave rise to the high TCRbeta diversity observed at day 60 in some patients.

Unique molecular identifiers were used in preparing the TCRbeta library. MiXCR was run by TCRdb on the PCR reads, yielding one entry per CDR3 protein. This table has tens of thousands of distinct CDR3 sequences, over 4.5% appearing once. This clonotype was seen at least ten times. Its antigen is currently unknown. The sequencing used PBMCs, mostly from graft donor cells, collected 180 days after TCRalphabeta/CD19-depleted stem cell transplant. This TCR was recovered from a boy in the first two years of life who had a stem cell transplant for acute myeloid leukemia, so the T cells may come from the graft donor.

The CDR3 DNA reads TGTGCCAGCAGCTGCCATGGGTACTGGGACCGCTACTACGAGCAGTACGTC. It specifies CASSCHGYWDRYYEQYV. The genes are TRBV7-8 and TRBJ2-7; D could derive from TRBD1 or TRBD2 (5 bases each). This CDR3 contains 17 residues. The germline V gene encodes CDR1 SGHVS and CDR2 FQNEAQ. The V end lost 4 bases, the J end lost 3 bases, and 22 bases lay between the germline ends.